This T cell receptor (beta chain) was identified in a study of cytomegalovirus exposure and HLA in healthy donors. Study results and caveats: TCR beta sequences numbering more than 15,000 were associated with HLA alleles at 0.05 false discovery rate in a later analysis. The authors later found most CMV-associated TCR beta chains appeared HLA-restricted.

V lost 3 bases to trimming and J lost 2 bases, with 11 bases between them. Germline V gene data show CDR1 as SGHTA and CDR2 as FQGNSA. This CDR3 region has 14 residues. As regards this clone: Antigen: not known.

Vbeta (60) and Jbeta (13) primers were used in the PCR. Using immunoSEQ multiplex PCR, the repertoire was profiled, and TCRdb retains in-frame clones only, with some absent. The sample has fewer than 250,000 clones, 75% to 80% seen once. The source material was PBMCs. This receptor was obtained from a male donor in good health and CMV-seronegative. The gene calls are TRBV7-2 and TRBJ2-7; possible D gene TRBD2, 6 bases. Written as DNA, the CDR3 is TGTGCCAGCAGCTTTCGGGAGTTCGCCTACGAGCAGTACTTC. Residues: CASSFREFAYEQYF.